This T cell receptor (beta chain) appears in the sequencing data of a study of long-term antiretroviral therapy in people with HIV. Version v3.0 of the immunoSEQ assay was performed at survey level. Generated by immunoSEQ multiplex PCR, the TCRdb table keeps only in-frame clones and is missing some. The sample has roughly 20,000 clones, roughly 91% seen once. Germline V lookup: CDR1 LNHDA, CDR2 SQIVND (reference sequence). The CDR3 spans 13 residues. Trimming took off 0 bases at V and 6 bases at J, with 7 bases between the two ends. This specimen was unsorted PBMCs, taken 2.3 years after starting antiretroviral therapy. This chain joins TRBV19 and TRBJ2-3; D is ambiguous. The sequence was collected from a man in his 60s with HIV. The CDR3 here is CASSIEYTDTQYF. The CDR3 nucleotides are TGTGCCAGTAGTATAGAGTATACGGATACGCAGTATTTT.